The 28 T cell receptor beta chains reported below all come from one sample, sequenced in a study of blood T cells in healthy people across ages. The second PCR ran about 7 to 12 cycles with a sample-barcoded 5' primer and J-beta primers. Using its own MiXCR run on the 5' RACE reads, TCRdb lists one record per CDR3 protein. This sample has around 1,500,000 distinct CDR3 sequences, with 40% to 50% found just once. The sample consisted of blood. The receptors come from a woman between 18 and 30 years old in good health.

This clonotype was found a few times. The chain is built from TRBV9 and TRBJ2-5; 10 positions agree with TRBD2. Germline V lookup: CDR1 SGDLS, CDR2 YYNGEE. CDR3 length: 14 amino acids. The V and J ends lost 3 bases and 2 bases, in that order; junction bases with no gene match: 1. As DNA, the CDR3 is TGTGCCAGCAGCGAACTAGCGGGACAAGAGACCCAGTACTTC. It codes for CASSELAGQETQYF.

The genes are TRBV13 and TRBJ2-5; D not resolved. The V end was cut by 1 base, the J end by 5 bases, with 8 bases between. Germline assignment: CDR1 PRHDT and CDR2 FYEKMQ (reference sequence). The CDR3 is made up of 13 amino acids. CDR3 loop: CASSLEAQETQYF. As DNA, the CDR3 is TGTGCCAGCAGCTTAGAGGCCCAGGAGACCCAGTACTTC.

The chain combines TRBV29-1 with TRBJ1-3, with TRBD1 matching over 10 bases. This CDR3 has 15 residues. V lost 2 bases, J lost 5 bases, and 6 bases stayed unmatched. Germline assignment: CDR1 SQVTM and CDR2 ANQGSEA. The CDR3 region is CSVEYRDRGRNTIYF. CDR3 in DNA: TGCAGCGTTGAATACCGGGACAGGGGCCGAAACACCATATATTTT.

The chain uses TRBV6-1 and TRBJ2-4; D is unclear. CDR1 is MNHNS, CDR2 SASEGT, per germline. Trimming left V 3 bases short and J 2 bases short, with 5 bases between. This CDR3 region has 13 residues. The CDR3 nucleotides read TGTGCCAGCAGTGATTGGTCCAAAAACATTCAGTACTTC. The encoded protein is CASSDWSKNIQYF.

Worth noting for this clonotype: It may be a read error: a sequence one base away is much more abundant. This chain links TRBV6-5 with TRBJ2-5; D gene uncertain. The germline CDR1 and CDR2 sequences are MNHEY and SVGAGI. V lost 0 bases and J lost 1, with 3 bases in between. CDR3 length: 13 residues. In nucleotides, the CDR3 is TGTGCCAGCAGTTACTCGGTCCAAGAGACCCAGTACTTC. Translated: CASSYSVQETQYF.

The chain links TRBV25-1 to TRBJ2-7, with 9 bases that match TRBD1. The V gene end was trimmed by 6 bases and the J gene end by 2 bases; junction bases not matched to a gene: 5. Germline V CDR1 and CDR2: MGHDK, SYGVNS. CDR3 length: 14 residues. CDR3 DNA: TGTGCCAGCAGACACGGACAGGGGACCTACGAGCAGTACTTC. This encodes CASRHGQGTYEQYF.

This clonotype appeared many times. V gene TRBV6-5 combines with J gene TRBJ2-3; D is possibly TRBD1 (6 bases). This CDR3 has 18 residues. V dropped 0 bases and J dropped 0 bases, with 16 bases sitting between them. The germline CDR1 and CDR2 sequences are MNHEY and SVGAGI. The CDR3 reads CASSYSVGHRISTDTQYF. CDR3 DNA sequence: TGTGCCAGCAGTTACTCGGTGGGACACCGAATAAGCACAGATACGCAGTATTTT.

The chain has TRBV6-5 and TRBJ2-5; D is perhaps TRBD2 (6 bases). V was shortened by 5 bases and J by 2 bases, with 15 bases between the two germline ends. CDR1 and CDR2 from the germline V gene are MNHEY and SVGAGI. This CDR3 region has 15 residues. The CDR3 loop is CASSLGGATQETQYF. CDR3 DNA sequence: TGTGCCAGCAGTCTGGGCGGGGCCACGCAAGAGACCCAGTACTTC.

This clonotype was found a few times. The chain combines TRBV7-2 with TRBJ1-4, with D perhaps TRBD1 (6 bases). Germline V gene lookup returns CDR1 SGHTA and CDR2 FQGNSA. This CDR3 spans 15 amino acids. Trimming removed 3 bases at V and 3 bases at J, with 11 bases between. The CDR3 spells CASSLRGTANEKLFF. CDR3 DNA: TGTGCCAGCAGCTTGAGGGGGACGGCTAATGAAAAACTGTTTTTT.

J is TRBJ2-5 and V is TRBV27, with 10 bases aligning to TRBD1. Germline loops: CDR1 MNHEY, CDR2 SMNVEV (reference sequence). J lost 13 bases, V lost 5 bases, and 13 bases had no gene match. This CDR3 has 14 residues. The CDR3 reads CASSVGHSGTGVYF. The CDR3 coding sequence is TGTGCCAGCAGTGTGGGACATTCCGGGACAGGGGTGTACTTC.

This chain links TRBV5-1 with TRBJ2-3; D remains ambiguous. This CDR3 region has 17 residues. V shed 4 bases and J shed 0 bases, with 18 bases lying between them. The V gene's germline CDR1 is SGHRS and CDR2 YFSETQ. The CDR3 protein is CASSTKPFPTSTDTQYF. The CDR3 coding sequence is TGCGCCAGCAGCACGAAACCGTTTCCGACTAGCACAGATACGCAGTATTTT.

This sequence joins TRBV11-2 and TRBJ2-4, with 13 positions matching TRBD2. The DNA end favors TRBJ2-7, so the J call may be wrong. The CDR3 is 17 amino acids. Germline-derived CDR1 and CDR2 are SGHAT and FQNNGV. The CDR3 loop reads CASSSGTSGTYFYEQYF. CDR3 nucleotides: TGTGCCAGCAGCTCGGGGACTAGCGGGACCTACTTCTACGAGCAGTACTTC.

The CDR3 loop is CASSLDGTSVSYEQYF. The CDR3 nucleotides read TGTGCCAGCAGCCTGGACGGGACTAGCGTCTCCTACGAGCAGTACTTC. The chain carries TRBV9 and TRBJ2-7; 10 bases align to TRBD2. The trim removed 4 bases at V and 0 bases at J, leaving 7 bases unmatched. The CDR3 contains 16 residues. Germline CDR1 is SGDLS and CDR2 is YYNGEE.

V gene TRBV12-3 or TRBV12-4 combines with J gene TRBJ1-2, with unresolved D. Between the trimmed V and J ends, which lost 4 bases and 5 bases, there was a span of 11 bases. This CDR3 spans 13 amino acids. CDR3 region: CASSSTRGYGYTF. The CDR3 DNA follows: TGTGCCAGCAGTTCGACCCGAGGGTATGGCTACACCTTC.

The chain recombines TRBV12-3 or TRBV12-4 with TRBJ2-1; D gene unclear. The DNA matches TRBJ2-7 better at its end, which makes the J call doubtful. The CDR3 has 13 amino acids. The DNA for the CDR3 is TGTGCCAGCAGTTCATTGCGGTACAATGAGCAGTACTTC. Translating gives CASSSLRYNEQYF.

This chain links TRBV12-3 or TRBV12-4 with TRBJ2-7; 8 bases are shared with TRBD2. The assigned J gene may be wrong: the sequence end matches TRBJ2-5 better. CDR3 length equals 16 residues. The CDR3 DNA reads as TGTGCCAGCAGTGAACCCACTAGCGGAGGTGGGGAGACCCAGTACTTC. Translated: CASSEPTSGGGETQYF.

The V gene is TRBV2, the J gene TRBJ2-7; D is undetermined. Deletions cut 2 bases from V and 6 bases from J, with 11 bases between. The CDR3 spans 13 residues. CDR1 and CDR2 from the germline V gene are SNHLY and FYNNEI. CDR3: CASSEQRKGEQYF. CDR3 bases: TGTGCCAGCAGTGAACAGAGAAAAGGCGAGCAGTACTTC.

This clonotype was recorded at least ten times. This chain's CDR3 is CASSQTSGRYNEQFF. The CDR3, as DNA: TGCGCCAGCAGCCAAACTAGCGGGAGATACAATGAGCAGTTCTTC. V gene TRBV5-1 combines with J gene TRBJ2-1; TRBD2 matches at 11 bases. From germline, CDR1 is SGHRS and CDR2 YFSETQ. The CDR3 has 15 residues. The J segment lost 4 bases and the V segment lost 4 bases, leaving 4 bases of the junction unmatched.

This clonotype turned up a few times. The CDR3 loop reads CASSLGQEILTDTQYF. The CDR3 nucleotides read TGTGCCAGCAGCTTAGGACAGGAGATTCTCACAGATACGCAGTATTTT. V usage is TRBV11-2 and J usage is TRBJ2-3; the D gene is possibly TRBD1 (6 bases). Trimming cost V 1 base and J 2 bases, with 13 bases left between them. Germline CDR1 reads SGHAT; CDR2 reads FQNNGV. The CDR3 has 16 amino acids.

CDR3 sequence reads: CASSSLSGVPTTDTQYF. Written as DNA, the CDR3 is TGCGCCAGCAGCTCTTTGAGCGGGGTTCCAACCACAGATACGCAGTATTTT. The J gene is TRBJ2-3, the V gene TRBV5-1; 7 bases are shared with TRBD2. The V segment lost 3 bases and the J segment 2 bases; nucleotides outside the gene matches: 12. Germline loops: CDR1 SGHRS, CDR2 YFSETQ. CDR3 length equals 17 residues. Combining the CDR3 with reference TRBV5-1 and TRBJ2-3 gives the whole variable domain KAGVTQTPRYLIKTRGQQVTLSCSPISGHRSVSWYQQTPGQGLQFLFEYFSETQRNKGNFPGRFSGRQFSNSRSEMNVSTLELGDSALYLCASSSLSGVPTTDTQYFGPGTRLTVL.

This clonotype was observed a handful of times. J is TRBJ1-1 and V is TRBV20-1; D unresolved. CDR3 length: 16 amino acids. V lost 3 bases and J lost 3, with 20 bases in between. CDR1 is DFQATT, CDR2 SNEGSKA, per germline (reference sequence). The CDR3 DNA follows: TGCAGTGCTAGCGGCGGCATAGCTTACGGGTACACTGAAGCTTTCTTT. Its translation: CSASGGIAYGYTEAFF.

V is TRBV5-1 and J is TRBJ2-2; 7 bases align to TRBD2. The CDR3 contains 17 residues. CDR1 is SGHRS, CDR2 YFSETQ, per germline. The junction had 10 bases not matched to a gene; V was cut back by 0 bases and J by 5 bases. The CDR3 DNA reads TGCGCCAGCAGCTTGGATTGGTGGGCCGGGGGGACCGGGGAGCTGTTTTTT. Encoded protein: CASSLDWWAGGTGELFF.

J is TRBJ1-6 and V is TRBV5-1, with D perhaps TRBD1 (6 bases). The CDR3 totals 15 residues. The ends were cut back, 0 bases at V and 7 bases at J, with 11 bases in the middle. Germline lookup yields CDR1 SGHRS and CDR2 YFSETQ. The CDR3 DNA reads as TGCGCCAGCAGCTTGGAACAGGGTCCCAATTCACCCCTCCACTTT. It encodes CASSLEQGPNSPLHF.

This clonotype occurred a few times. Sequence at one end of the junction differs from germline and may be a read error. CDR3 DNA: TGCGCCAGCAGCTTGGAAGGCGGTCTTAACACTGAAGCTTTCTTT. Amino acids: CASSLEGGLNTEAFF. V usage is TRBV7-9 and J usage is TRBJ1-1; no firm D call. CDR1 is SEHNR, CDR2 FQNEAQ, per germline (reference sequence). This CDR3 is 15 amino acids long.

This clonotype was observed a handful of times. V is TRBV29-1 and J is TRBJ2-1, with 8 bases identical to TRBD2. Germline V gene sequence: CDR1 SQVTM, CDR2 ANQGSEA. The CDR3 extends over 14 amino acids. With V trimmed by 3 bases and J by 7 bases, 8 bases remained unmatched. The CDR3 loop reads CSVDSGGAPNEQFF. The CDR3 DNA reads as TGCAGCGTTGATTCGGGGGGGGCCCCGAATGAGCAGTTCTTC.

The gene calls are TRBV20-1 and TRBJ2-3; D possibly uses TRBD1 or TRBD2 (5 bases each). CDR1 DFQATT and CDR2 SNEGSKA come from the germline V gene (reference sequence). The CDR3 runs 15 residues. The CDR3 here is CRWGPEGVGTDTQYF. CDR3 in DNA: TGCAGGTGGGGACCCGAGGGAGTTGGCACAGATACGCAGTATTTT.

This clonotype was counted only a few times. CDR3 amino acids: CASRVYSSNYGYTF. In DNA, the CDR3 is TGTGCCAGCAGAGTTTACAGTTCTAACTATGGCTACACCTTC. The rearrangement joins TRBV2 to TRBJ1-2; D ambiguous. The germline V and J ends were trimmed by 6 bases and 0 bases, with 11 bases remaining between them. The CDR3 length is 14 residues. Germline V CDR1 and CDR2: SNHLY, FYNNEI.

This clonotype has ten or more counts. This sequence joins TRBV6-6 and TRBJ1-2, with D unclear. Trimming removed 4 bases from V and 9 bases from J, with 12 bases in between. Germline V gene sequence: CDR1 MNHNY, CDR2 SVGAGI (reference sequence). The CDR3 has 12 amino acids. DNA for the CDR3: TGTGCCAGCAGTTTGGTAGACGGACGCTACACCTTC. It codes for CASSLVDGRYTF.